This T cell receptor (beta chain) is drawn from a study of cytomegalovirus exposure and HLA in healthy donors. This clone showed up just a few times. Primers: 60 Vbeta forward and 13 Jbeta reverse. Here immunoSEQ multiplex PCR was the method, and the copy in TCRdb shows in-frame clones only, minus some. In the table there are tens of thousands of clones, 60% to 80% of which are singletons. Germline CDR1 and CDR2: SQVTM and ANQGSEA. The CDR3 sequence is 14 residues long. Trimming left V 0 bases short and J 0 bases short, with 9 bases between. This sequence originates from a woman under 40 in good health and CMV-seropositive. V is TRBV29-1 and J is TRBJ2-7; possibly TRBD2 for D (6 bases). Sequenced input: PBMCs. CDR3 in amino acids: CSVEDSGPSYEQYF. CDR3 DNA: TGCAGCGTTGAAGATAGCGGTCCCTCCTACGAGCAGTACTTC.